These 32 T cell receptor beta chains were sequenced from one sample in a study of regulatory T cells in long-lasting Graves disease. As for time point: persistent/refractory GD, antithyroid drugs over 5 years with positive TRAb. PBMC RNA was the source of the TCR library. Sequencing libraries for TCR beta were prepared with iRepertoire HTBI primers and Arm-PCR of CDR3 regions. TCRdb reprocessed the multiplex PCR reads with MiXCR, giving one entry per CDR3 protein. The table shows about 300,000 distinct CDR3 sequences, with around 20% occurring only once. The sequences come from peripheral blood mononuclear cells (PBMCs), collected when the disease was refractory, from a patient treated with antithyroid drugs. The receptor source for this set is a female donor with Graves disease.

This clonotype was counted many times. This chain links TRBV2 with TRBJ2-7; no firm D call. From germline, CDR1 is SNHLY and CDR2 FYNNEI. CDR3 length equals 14 residues. V dropped 0 bases and J dropped 5 bases, with 11 bases sitting between them. DNA of the CDR3: TGTGCCAGCAGTGAAGCGACGCAGTACCACGAGCAGTACTTC. It is translated as CASSEATQYHEQYF.

V usage is TRBV19 and J usage is TRBJ2-7; 7 nucleotides align to TRBD1. With V trimmed by 5 bases and J by 3 bases, 10 bases remained unmatched. CDR3 length equals 15 residues. The germline CDR1 and CDR2 sequences are LNHDA and SQIVND (reference sequence). CDR3 protein: CASSLAVQGIYEQYF. As DNA, the CDR3 is TGTGCCAGTAGTCTCGCCGTACAGGGGATCTACGAGCAGTACTTC.

The V call is TRBV12-3 or TRBV12-4, the J call TRBJ1-5, with D unresolved. The CDR3 extends over 14 amino acids. The V end lost 5 bases, the J end lost 5 bases, and 13 bases lay between the germline ends. The CDR3 region is CASSPASGYQPQHF. In nucleotides, the CDR3 is TGTGCCAGCAGTCCCGCCTCGGGCTATCAGCCCCAGCATTTT.

This chain links TRBV18 with TRBJ1-2; D remains unclear. Trimming pared 1 base from V and 7 bases from J, leaving 16 bases between. The CDR3 contains 15 residues. In germline, CDR1 is KGHSH, CDR2 LQKENI. The CDR3 region is CASSPQDLGSSGYTF. The DNA for the CDR3 is TGTGCCAGCTCACCACAGGACCTGGGGTCAAGTGGCTACACCTTC. Combining the CDR3 with reference TRBV18 and TRBJ1-2 gives the whole variable domain NAGVMQNPRHLVRRRGQEARLRCSPMKGHSHVYWYRQLPEEGLKFMVYLQKENIIDESGMPKERFSAEFPKEGPSILRIQQVVRGDSAAYFCASSPQDLGSSGYTFGSGTRLTVV.

V and J are TRBV9 and TRBJ2-3, with a possible D match to TRBD1 (6 bases). Per germline, CDR1 SGDLS and CDR2 YYNGEE. This CDR3 comprises 15 residues. The V and J ends lost 4 bases and 2 bases respectively, with 14 bases between them. The CDR3 DNA sequence: TGTGCCAGCAGCCCACAGGGAAGCTACACAGATACGCAGTATTTT. Its protein product is CASSPQGSYTDTQYF.

A few counts support this clonotype. The chain uses TRBV4-3 and TRBJ2-6, with 7 nucleotides matching TRBD1. There are 16 residues in the CDR3. The germline V gene has CDR1 LGHNA and CDR2 YSLEER. After removal of 5 bases from V and 2 bases from J, the junction contained 6 bases not matched to a gene. This CDR3 reads CASSVQTGAGANVLTF. In nucleotides, the CDR3 is TGCGCCAGCAGCGTTCAAACAGGGGCTGGGGCCAACGTCCTGACTTTC.

In its sample, this clonotype was seen a few times. V and J are TRBV4-1 and TRBJ2-6; no reliable D call. The CDR3 is 17 amino acids. Germline V CDR1 and CDR2: MGHRA, YSYEKL. V was pared by 0 bases and J by 4 bases, with 13 bases between. The CDR3, as DNA: TGCGCCAGCAGCCAAGATTTTTCAGAATCGGGGGCCAACGTCCTGACTTTC. The encoded protein is CASSQDFSESGANVLTF.

This clonotype is a singleton in its sample. Written as DNA, the CDR3 is TGTGCCTGGAGCCGGGGTGTGGGCTATGGCTACACCTTC. This gives the protein CAWSRGVGYGYTF. The chain links TRBV30 to TRBJ1-2; no clear D. V was clipped by 3 bases and J by 4 bases, with 12 bases between them. The germline V gene has CDR1 GTSNPN and CDR2 SVGIG (reference sequence). The CDR3 runs to 13 residues.

Only a few counts were recorded for this clonotype. The rearrangement uses TRBV7-9 and TRBJ1-1; D is unresolved. Trimming cost V 1 base and J 5 bases, with 11 bases left between them. CDR1 and CDR2 (germline): SEHNR, FQNEAQ (reference sequence). The CDR3 loop spans 14 amino acids. CDR3 region: CASSLDGGSTEAFF. CDR3 nucleotides: TGTGCCAGCAGCTTAGACGGTGGAAGTACTGAAGCTTTCTTT.

V and J are TRBV20-1 and TRBJ2-1; TRBD1 might be the D (7 bases). The CDR3 length is 14 residues. CDR1 DFQATT and CDR2 SNEGSKA come from the germline V gene (reference sequence). The ends were cut back, 6 bases at V and 5 bases at J, with 17 bases in the middle. This chain's CDR3 is CSARGEDWHNEQFF. The CDR3 region has the DNA TGCAGTGCCAGGGGGGAGGATTGGCACAATGAGCAGTTCTTC.

This chain uses TRBV29-1 with TRBJ1-2, with D perhaps TRBD1 (6 bases). The CDR3 runs to 12 residues. CDR1 is SQVTM, CDR2 ANQGSEA, per germline. V shed 6 bases and J shed 4 bases, with 12 bases lying between them. In nucleotides, the CDR3 is TGCAGCGTAGTTACAGGGATCTATGGCTACACCTTC. Protein product: CSVVTGIYGYTF.

This clonotype was picked up many times. The chain employs TRBV7-2 and TRBJ2-7; D is uncertain. The CDR3 consists of 15 residues. Trimming took 0 bases from V and 3 from J, leaving 12 bases between them. The germline gives CDR1 SGHTA, CDR2 FQGNSA. CDR3 bases: TGTGCCAGCAGCTTAGCGTACAGTATTCGCTACGAGCAGTACTTC. It codes for CASSLAYSIRYEQYF.

As to this clonotype: With only one base between it and a far larger clone, this is likely a read error. The chain is built from TRBV7-2 and TRBJ2-7; D is uncertain. Germline V gene data show CDR1 as SGHTA and CDR2 as FQGNSA. This CDR3 has 12 amino acids. CDR3 sequence reads: CAGSLGLYEQYF. For the CDR3, the DNA is TGTGCCGGCAGCTTAGGCCTCTACGAGCAGTACTTC.

The J gene is TRBJ2-5, the V gene TRBV4-1; D gene uncertain. Per the germline V gene, CDR1 is MGHRA and CDR2 is YSYEKL. CDR3 length: 14 amino acids. V was cut by 1 base and J by 5 bases, with 11 bases left in between. CDR3: CASSQVPLMETQYF. Here the CDR3 DNA reads TGCGCCAGCAGCCAAGTTCCACTCATGGAGACCCAGTACTTC.

This clonotype was found once. The chain uses TRBV13 and TRBJ2-5; 10 bases align to TRBD2. Germline assignment: CDR1 PRHDT and CDR2 FYEKMQ (reference sequence). The CDR3 is 15 residues long. Unmatched junction bases numbered 6, after V lost 4 bases and J lost 4 bases. The CDR3 loop reads CASSSELAGVETQYF. In nucleotides, the CDR3 is TGTGCCAGCAGCTCAGAGCTAGCGGGAGTAGAGACCCAGTACTTC.

This clonotype was picked up a small number of times. CDR3 loop: CSVEPGTEEETQYF. The DNA of the CDR3 is TGCAGCGTTGAACCCGGGACAGAGGAAGAGACCCAGTACTTC. V is TRBV29-1 and J is TRBJ2-5; TRBD1 aligns across 7 bases. This CDR3 has 14 residues. Germline V lookup: CDR1 SQVTM, CDR2 ANQGSEA. The V and J ends lost 2 bases and 3 bases, in that order; junction bases with no gene match: 6.

There are a few counts of this clonotype. Since a much larger clone is just one base distant, this may be a read error. This chain links TRBV20-1 with TRBJ2-5; TRBD2 aligns across 7 bases. CDR1 and CDR2 (germline): DFQATT, SNEGSKA (reference sequence). This CDR3 has 14 amino acids. The DNA for the CDR3 is TGCAGCGGGGAGGCGGGAGTTTCTGGAGAGGCCCAGTACTTC. Protein product: CSGEAGVSGEAQYF.

This clonotype was counted between two and nine times. Here the CDR3 DNA reads TGTGCCAGCAGCCCCTTCAGGGGGCAGAACACTGAAGCTTTCTTT. Amino acid sequence: CASSPFRGQNTEAFF. The chain has TRBV7-9 and TRBJ1-1; 8 bases fit TRBD1. Germline values: CDR1 SEHNR, CDR2 FQNEAQ (reference sequence). V lost 5 bases to trimming and J lost 1 base; unmatched junction nucleotides: 6. The CDR3 is made up of 15 amino acids.

This sequence joins TRBV9 and TRBJ2-4; TRBD2 is a possible D gene (5 bases). CDR3 length: 16 amino acids. Germline-derived CDR1 and CDR2 are SGDLS and YYNGEE. Deletions cut 5 bases from V and 9 bases from J, with 24 bases between. In DNA, the CDR3 is TGTGCCAGCAGTGATCGGGCGGGCCCCCCAGGAAGCATTCAGTACTTC. Its translation: CASSDRAGPPGSIQYF.

This clonotype was picked up many times. The rearrangement uses TRBV20-1 and TRBJ2-5; D is tentatively TRBD1 or TRBD2 (6 bases each). The CDR3 consists of 13 residues. From germline, CDR1 is DFQATT and CDR2 SNEGSKA (reference sequence). Trimming removed 5 bases at V and 7 bases at J, with 17 bases between. CDR3: CSASPGEEWTQYF. CDR3 DNA sequence: TGCAGTGCTTCCCCAGGGGAGGAGTGGACCCAGTACTTC.

This sequence joins TRBV6-4 and TRBJ1-5, with D unclear. Germline V gene sequence: CDR1 MRHNA, CDR2 SNTAGT. Trimming cost V 6 bases and J 5 bases, with 17 bases left between them. This CDR3 spans 15 amino acids. The CDR3 is CASSVTGDPDQPQHF. The CDR3, as DNA: TGTGCCAGCAGCGTCACGGGTGACCCGGATCAGCCCCAGCATTTT.

This clonotype has a single count. The chain employs TRBV28 and TRBJ2-3; D tentatively reads TRBD1 or TRBD2 (5 bases each). Germline V gene data show CDR1 as MDHEN and CDR2 as SYDVKM. CDR3 length equals 15 residues. Trimming took 5 bases from V and 5 from J, leaving 17 bases between them. The CDR3 nucleotides are TGTGCCAGCAGTGCCGGGACCACCCTGGTAGATACGCAGTATTTT. Its translation is CASSAGTTLVDTQYF.

Remarks on this clonotype: A much larger clone sits a single nucleotide away, making a read error possible. The chain combines TRBV6-1 with TRBJ2-7, with D maybe TRBD2 (6 bases). V dropped 7 bases and J dropped 3 bases, with 22 bases sitting between them. CDR3 length equals 16 residues. Looked up from germline, CDR1 is MNHNS and CDR2 is SASEGT. For the CDR3, the DNA is TGTGCCAGCAATCGGAGGGCGGCAGCCGCCGGCTACGAGCAGTACTTC. Its translation: CASNRRAAAAGYEQYF.

The chain combines TRBV18 with TRBJ2-5; weak D call: TRBD1 (5 bases). The CDR3 covers 14 residues. The germline CDR1 and CDR2 sequences are KGHSH and LQKENI. Trimming took 3 bases from V and 5 from J, leaving 13 bases between them. CDR3 loop: CASSPGQGMETQYF. For the CDR3, the DNA is TGTGCCAGCTCACCTGGGCAGGGTATGGAGACCCAGTACTTC.

This clonotype came up a few times. The chain uses TRBV7-2 and TRBJ2-7, with D possibly TRBD2 on 6 matching bases. CDR3 length: 13 residues. The V end was cut by 5 bases, the J end by 7 bases, with 15 bases between. The germline V gene has CDR1 SGHTA and CDR2 FQGNSA. This CDR3 reads CASSEGGGNEQYF. DNA for the CDR3: TGTGCCAGCAGCGAAGGCGGAGGGAATGAGCAGTACTTC. The full variable domain, completed using reference TRBV7-2 and TRBJ2-7, is GAGVSQSPSNKVTEKGKDVELRCDPISGHTALYWYRQSLGQGLEFLIYFQGNSAPDKSGLPSDRFSAERTGGSVSTLTIQRTQQEDSAVYLCASSEGGGNEQYFGPGTRLTVT.

The gene calls are TRBV20-1 and TRBJ2-2; 7 bases fit TRBD2. The V segment lost 6 bases and the J segment 6 bases; nucleotides outside the gene matches: 7. CDR1 DFQATT and CDR2 SNEGSKA come from the germline V gene (reference sequence). The CDR3 loop spans 13 amino acids. The CDR3 protein is CSAVSGIPGELFF. Written as DNA, the CDR3 is TGCAGTGCCGTGAGCGGGATACCCGGGGAGCTGTTTTTT.

This clonotype was seen ten or more times. The J gene is TRBJ2-2, the V gene TRBV27, with no clear D. V was pared by 2 bases and J by 7 bases, with 5 bases between. This CDR3 comprises 12 residues. The germline V gene has CDR1 MNHEY and CDR2 SMNVEV (reference sequence). CDR3 coding DNA: TGTGCCAGCAGTTTAGTTGGCGGGGAGCTGTTTTTT. It is translated as CASSLVGGELFF.

This clonotype was seen repeatedly, ten times or more. Sequence at one end of the junction differs from germline and may be a read error. The J gene is TRBJ1-2, the V gene TRBV6-9; D gene unclear. Germline V gene sequence: CDR1 MNHGY, CDR2 SVAAGI. The length of the CDR3 is 14 residues. In DNA form, the CDR3 reads TGTGCCAGCAGTGATTCGGGTGGCAGCTATGGCTACACCTTC. It is translated as CASSDSGGSYGYTF.

J is TRBJ2-5 and V is TRBV28; D perhaps matches TRBD2 (6 bases). V lost 6 bases and J 5 bases, leaving 13 bases between the germline ends. The CDR3 loop spans 13 amino acids. From germline, CDR1 is MDHEN and CDR2 SYDVKM. The CDR3 reads CASRAGLFETQYF. The CDR3 coding sequence is TGTGCCAGCAGGGCGGGACTTTTTGAGACCCAGTACTTC.

The V gene is TRBV7-9, the J gene TRBJ1-1, with 7 bases identical to TRBD1. J was trimmed by 1 base and V by 3 bases; bases with no gene match: 2. The CDR3 is 14 residues long. Germline CDR1 and CDR2: SEHNR and FQNEAQ (reference sequence). The DNA of the CDR3 is TGTGCCAGCAGCTTTTACAGGGGGAACACTGAAGCTTTCTTT. Its translation: CASSFYRGNTEAFF.

Only a few counts were recorded for this clonotype. The V gene is TRBV28, the J gene TRBJ2-7; possible D gene TRBD2, 10 bases. The CDR3 is 19 amino acids. Germline V CDR1 and CDR2: MDHEN, SYDVKM. V was trimmed by 4 bases and J by 4 bases, leaving 29 bases between them. This CDR3 is CASSSGTGRLAGLGYEQYF. The CDR3 DNA reads TGTGCCAGCAGTTCCGGGACAGGGAGACTAGCGGGTCTCGGGTACGAGCAGTACTTC.

This clonotype has only a few counts. The rearrangement links TRBV4-2 to TRBJ2-7; D is tentatively TRBD1 or TRBD2 (7 bases each). Germline V gene sequence: CDR1 LGHNA, CDR2 YNFKEQ. Deletions cut 0 bases from V and 7 bases from J, with 13 bases between. This CDR3 comprises 14 residues. The CDR3 DNA reads as TGTGCCAGCAGCCAAGATCCCAGGGGGGGTGAGCAGTACTTC. Amino acid sequence: CASSQDPRGGEQYF.